Following are 5 T cell receptor beta chains from one sample sequenced in a study of blood T cell repertoires in COVID-19. The table came from immunoSEQ multiplex PCR; TCRdb's copy has only in-frame clones and leaves some out. The table includes about 670,000 clones, more than 80% detected once. The sample taken for sequencing was peripheral blood. The receptors stem from a woman aged 18 to 35 with acute or convalescent COVID-19.

This chain links TRBV3-1 (or the pseudogene TRBV3-2) with TRBJ1-2; perhaps TRBD1 as D (5 bases). Deletions cut 1 base from V and 4 bases from J, with 16 bases between. Germline assignment: CDR1 LGHDT and CDR2 YNNKEL (reference sequence). The CDR3 sequence is 16 residues long. The DNA for the CDR3 is TGTGCCAGCAGCCAAGGTACGCTGGGGCTAGGCTATGGCTACACCTTC. Protein sequence: CASSQGTLGLGYGYTF.

CDR3 in amino acids: CASSQVWDRDNQPQHF. The CDR3 region has the DNA TGTGCCAGCAGCCAAGTTTGGGACAGGGACAATCAGCCCCAGCATTTT. This chain connects TRBV4-2 to TRBJ1-5, with 9 positions matching TRBD1. V dropped 1 base and J dropped 3; count of bases not matched to a gene: 4. This CDR3 region has 16 residues. Germline V gene data show CDR1 as LGHNA and CDR2 as YNFKEQ.

This clone was counted only a few times. The chain joins TRBV6-5 to TRBJ1-1; TRBD1 aligns across 7 bases. The germline CDR1 and CDR2 sequences are MNHEY and SVGAGI. The CDR3 runs to 13 residues. V trimming: 8 bases; J trimming: 4 bases; junction bases outside the gene matches: 7. The CDR3 coding sequence is TGTGCCAGCTTAAAGGGGGCTAGCACTGAAGCTTTCTTT. Translating it yields CASLKGASTEAFF.

V is TRBV18 and J is TRBJ1-6, with 7 bases identical to TRBD1. Germline V lookup: CDR1 KGHSH, CDR2 LQKENI. V trimming: 2 bases; J trimming: 3 bases; junction bases outside the gene matches: 4. This CDR3 has 16 residues. The chain's CDR3 is CASSPSRQGYNSPLHF. CDR3 in DNA: TGTGCCAGCTCACCATCCCGACAGGGCTATAATTCACCCCTCCACTTT.

The genes are TRBV28 and TRBJ2-1; D remains ambiguous. Trimming removed 6 bases at V and 5 bases at J, with 14 bases between. The CDR3 extends over 14 amino acids. CDR1 MDHEN and CDR2 SYDVKM come from the germline V gene. This CDR3 reads CASSPKFTHNEQFF. The CDR3 DNA sequence: TGTGCCAGCAGCCCTAAATTCACCCACAATGAGCAGTTCTTC. Full variable domain (remainder filled in from reference TRBV28 and TRBJ2-1): DVKVTQSSRYLVKRTGEKVFLECVQDMDHENMFWYRQDPGLGLRLIYFSYDVKMKEKGDIPEGYSVSREKKERFSLILESASTNQTSMYLCASSPKFTHNEQFFGPGTRLTVL.